One and the same sample provided the 3 T cell receptor beta chains below, sequenced in a study of blood T cell repertoires in COVID-19. The protocol was immunoSEQ multiplex PCR, while the TCRdb copy is restricted to in-frame clones and leaves out a portion. The sample includes around 220,000 clones, 80% of them seen just once. Sequencing was carried out using PBMCs or T cells enriched from blood (not recorded which). All receptors come from a woman aged 40 to 49 with acute COVID-19.

V is TRBV27 and J is TRBJ2-2; D might be TRBD1 (6 bases). Trimming took 9 bases from V and 0 from J, leaving 8 bases between them. In germline, CDR1 is MNHEY, CDR2 SMNVEV (reference sequence). The CDR3 is 13 residues long. The CDR3 DNA follows: TGTGCCAGTTGGACAGCGAACACCGGGGAGCTGTTTTTT. As protein: CASWTANTGELFF.

Details on this clone: Other DNA sequences in the sample encode the same CDR3. This rearrangement joins TRBV28 to TRBJ2-3; 8 positions agree with TRBD1. The CDR3 is 15 residues long. Germline CDR1 reads MDHEN; CDR2 reads SYDVKM. V lost 3 bases, J lost 1 base, and 3 bases stayed unmatched. Here the CDR3 DNA reads TGTGCCAGCAGTTTGGGGGGACAGGGCACAGATACGCAGTATTTT. It yields the protein CASSLGGQGTDTQYF.

The chain couples TRBV18 to TRBJ2-6, with D uncertain. Trimming left V 3 bases short and J 0 bases short, with 6 bases between. The CDR3 extends over 15 amino acids. In germline, CDR1 is KGHSH, CDR2 LQKENI. The CDR3 region has the DNA TGTGCCAGCTCACCGAGGAGCTCTGGGGCCAACGTCCTGACTTTC. Its translation: CASSPRSSGANVLTF.